This T cell receptor (beta chain) is from a study of blood T cells in healthy people across ages. Study observations and caveats: The recorded TCR beta diversity per million T cells decreased in a roughly linear manner with age.

It was with a sample-barcoded 5' primer and a J-beta primer mix that a second PCR of about 6 to 11 cycles was run. Every single cDNA molecule received a tag from a template-switch adaptor with 12 random nucleotides. Any given sample supplied a minimum of 3 million CDR3-containing paired-end reads. TCRdb re-called the 5' RACE reads with MiXCR, one entry per CDR3 protein. Of 550,000 to 800,000 distinct CDR3 sequences listed, roughly 21% are singletons. Every participating donor contributed roughly 10 milliliters of peripheral blood through a draw. Germline V lookup: CDR1 SEHNR, CDR2 FQNEAQ (reference sequence). The CDR3 spans 15 residues. Germline trimming cut 3 bases from V and 3 bases from J; bases unmatched to any gene: 6. Comment on this clonotype: What it recognizes is unknown.

Source material: blood. The source of this sequence is a man between 65 and 85 years old in good health. The chain joins TRBV7-9 to TRBJ2-3; TRBD2 agrees at 7 bases. CDR3 protein: CASSFLAGVTDTQYF. Written as DNA, the CDR3 is TGTGCCAGCAGCTTTCTCGCGGGAGTAACAGATACGCAGTATTTT. Based on the CDR3 plus reference TRBV7-9 and TRBJ2-3, the full variable domain is DTGVSQNPRHKITKRGQNVTFRCDPISEHNRLYWYRQTLGQGPEFLTYFQNEAQLEKSRLLSDRFSAERPKGSFSTLEIQRTEQGDSAMYLCASSFLAGVTDTQYFGPGTRLTVL.